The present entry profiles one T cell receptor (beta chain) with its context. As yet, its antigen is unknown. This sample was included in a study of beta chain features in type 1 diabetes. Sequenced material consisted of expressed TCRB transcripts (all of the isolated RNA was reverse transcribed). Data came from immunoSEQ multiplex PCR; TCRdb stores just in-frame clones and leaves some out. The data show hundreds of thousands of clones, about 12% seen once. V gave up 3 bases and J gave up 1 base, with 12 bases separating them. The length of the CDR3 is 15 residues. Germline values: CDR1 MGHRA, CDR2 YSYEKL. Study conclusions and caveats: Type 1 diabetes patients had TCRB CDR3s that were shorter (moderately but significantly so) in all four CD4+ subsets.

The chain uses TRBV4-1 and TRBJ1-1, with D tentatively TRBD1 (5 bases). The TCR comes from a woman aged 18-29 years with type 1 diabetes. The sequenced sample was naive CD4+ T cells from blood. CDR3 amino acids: CASSQRDSRNTEAFF. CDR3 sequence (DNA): TGCGCCAGCAGCCAGAGAGACAGTAGGAACACTGAAGCTTTCTTT.